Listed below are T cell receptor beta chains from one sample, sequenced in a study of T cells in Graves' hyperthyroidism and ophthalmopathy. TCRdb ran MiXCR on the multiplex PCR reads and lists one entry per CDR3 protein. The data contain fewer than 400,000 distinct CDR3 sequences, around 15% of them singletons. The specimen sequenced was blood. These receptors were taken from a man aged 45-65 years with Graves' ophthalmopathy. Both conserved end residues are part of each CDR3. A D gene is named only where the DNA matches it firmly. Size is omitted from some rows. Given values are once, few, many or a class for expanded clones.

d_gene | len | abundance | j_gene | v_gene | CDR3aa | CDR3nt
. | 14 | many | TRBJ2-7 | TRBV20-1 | CSARSPSGADEQYF | TGCAGTGCTAGATCCCCCAGCGGAGCCGACGAGCAGTACTTC
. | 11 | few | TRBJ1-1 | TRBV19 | CAVSGGTEAFF | TGTGCCGTTAGCGGTGGGACTGAAGCTTTCTTT
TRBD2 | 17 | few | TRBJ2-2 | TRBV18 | CASSPGASGANTGELFF | TGTGCCAGCTCACCAGGAGCCAGCGGGGCGAACACCGGGGAGCTGTTTTTT
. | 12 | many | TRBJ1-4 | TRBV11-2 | CASSPTNEKLFF | TGTGCCAGCAGCCCGACAAACGAAAAACTGTTTTTT
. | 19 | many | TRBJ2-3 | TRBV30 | CAWSEGPVLGTAGPDTQYF | TGTGCCTGGAGTGAAGGACCCGTCTTGGGGACCGCGGGCCCAGATACGCAGTATTTT
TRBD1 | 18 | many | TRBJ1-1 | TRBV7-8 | CASSLMGPGGGKNTEAFF | TGTGCCAGCAGCTTAATGGGGCCAGGGGGCGGGAAAAACACTGAAGCTTTCTTT
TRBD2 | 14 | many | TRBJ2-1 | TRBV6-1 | CASQASGIYNEQFF | TGTGCCAGCCAGGCTAGCGGGATCTACAATGAGCAGTTCTTC
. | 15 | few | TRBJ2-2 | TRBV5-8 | CASSLSIRVSGELFF | TGTGCCAGCAGCTTGAGTATCCGCGTATCCGGGGAGCTGTTTTTT
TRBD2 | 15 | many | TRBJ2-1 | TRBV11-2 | CASSYGLAGDNEQFF | TGTGCCAGCAGTTATGGACTAGCGGGGGACAATGAGCAGTTCTTC
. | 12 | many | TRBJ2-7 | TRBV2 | CASSEIRLGQYF | TGTGCCAGCAGTGAGATCAGACTAGGGCAGTACTTC
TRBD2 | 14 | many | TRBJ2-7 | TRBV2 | CASRGGPGSYEQYF | TGTGCCAGCAGGGGAGGGCCGGGGTCCTACGAGCAGTACTTC
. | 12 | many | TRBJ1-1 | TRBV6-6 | CASSYRGSEAFF | TGTGCCAGCAGTTACCGGGGCAGTGAAGCTTTCTTT
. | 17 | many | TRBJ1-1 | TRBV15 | CATSRDPPGSMNTEAFF | TGTGCCACCAGCAGAGACCCCCCCGGCAGCATGAACACTGAAGCTTTCTTT
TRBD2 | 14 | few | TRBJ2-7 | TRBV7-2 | CASSLSSGTYEQYF | TGTGCCAGCAGCTTATCTAGCGGGACCTACGAGCAGTACTTC
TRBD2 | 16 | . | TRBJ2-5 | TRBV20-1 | CSARALGLAGGETQYF | TGCAGTGCCCGCGCCCTGGGACTAGCGGGAGGAGAGACCCAGTACTTC
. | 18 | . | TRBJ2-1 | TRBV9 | CASSVGLRLGGTNNEQFF | TGTGCCAGCAGCGTAGGACTGAGGTTGGGCGGAACTAACAATGAGCAGTTCTTC
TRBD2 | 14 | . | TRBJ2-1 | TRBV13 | CASSITSGSNEQFF | TGTGCCAGCAGCATTACTAGCGGGAGTAATGAGCAGTTCTTC
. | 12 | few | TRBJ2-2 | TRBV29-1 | CSTLAGTGELFF | TGCAGCACCTTGGCGGGAACCGGGGAGCTGTTTTTT
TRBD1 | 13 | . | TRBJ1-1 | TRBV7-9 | CASSPKGTGEAFF | TGTGCCAGCAGCCCCAAAGGGACAGGTGAAGCTTTCTTT
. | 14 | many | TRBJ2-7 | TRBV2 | CATSMGGNIYEQYF | TGTGCCACCTCAATGGGGGGAAATATCTACGAGCAGTACTTC
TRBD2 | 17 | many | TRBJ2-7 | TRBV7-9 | CASSLAPGLATTYEQYF | TGTGCCAGCAGCTTAGCGCCCGGACTAGCGACCACCTACGAGCAGTACTTC
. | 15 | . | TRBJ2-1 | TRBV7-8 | CASSLGMSSYNEQFF | TGTGCCAGCAGCTTAGGAATGAGCTCCTACAATGAGCAGTTCTTC
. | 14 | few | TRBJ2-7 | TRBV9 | CASSVGLTPDEQYF | TGTGCCAGCAGCGTAGGACTAACCCCCGACGAGCAGTACTTC
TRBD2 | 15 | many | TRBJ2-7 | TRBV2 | CASSARTSGIYEQYF | TGTGCCAGCAGTGCCCGGACTAGCGGGATTTACGAGCAGTACTTC
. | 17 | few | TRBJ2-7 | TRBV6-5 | CASSYSPLAGSSYEQYF | TGTGCCAGCAGTTACTCGCCTCTGGCGGGCAGTTCCTACGAGCAGTACTTC
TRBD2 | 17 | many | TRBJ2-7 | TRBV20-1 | CSAKADTGTSGIYEQYF | TGCAGTGCTAAGGCCGACACCGGGACTAGCGGGATCTACGAGCAGTACTTC
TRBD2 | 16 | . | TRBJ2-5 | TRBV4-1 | CASSRIAGGFQETQYF | TGCGCCAGCAGCCGAATAGCGGGAGGTTTCCAAGAGACCCAGTACTTC
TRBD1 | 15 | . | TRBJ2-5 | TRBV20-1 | CSARYPWTGKETQYF | TGCAGTGCTAGATATCCATGGACAGGGAAGGAGACCCAGTACTTC
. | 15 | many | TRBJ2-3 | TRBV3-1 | CASSPVAAVPDTQYF | TGTGCCAGCAGCCCAGTCGCGGCAGTCCCAGATACGCAGTATTTT
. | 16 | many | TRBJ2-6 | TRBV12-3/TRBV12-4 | CASSLRGRAGANVLTF | TGTGCCAGCAGTTTGAGGGGCAGGGCTGGGGCCAACGTCCTGACTTTC
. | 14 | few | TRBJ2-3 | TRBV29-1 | CSEIGTPPEDTQYF | TGCAGCGAGATCGGGACACCCCCGGAAGATACGCAGTATTTT
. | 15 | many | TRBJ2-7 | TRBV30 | CAWGNGADMSYEQYF | TGTGCCTGGGGCAACGGGGCCGATATGAGCTACGAGCAGTACTTC
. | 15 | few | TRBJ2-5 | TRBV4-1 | CASSQVGQRARTQYF | TGCGCCAGCAGCCAAGTCGGCCAGCGCGCGCGGACCCAGTACTTC
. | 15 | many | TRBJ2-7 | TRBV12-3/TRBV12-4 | CASSLGSSSIYEQYF | TGTGCCAGCAGTCTCGGATCGAGTTCTATCTACGAGCAGTACTTC
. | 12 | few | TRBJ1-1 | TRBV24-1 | CATDKLNTEAFF | TGTGCCACCGACAAGTTGAACACTGAAGCTTTCTTT
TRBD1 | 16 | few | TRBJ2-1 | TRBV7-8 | CASSAGTGVFFDEQFF | TGTGCCAGCAGCGCCGGGACAGGGGTGTTTTTCGATGAGCAGTTCTTC
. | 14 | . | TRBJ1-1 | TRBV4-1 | CASSSYGGDTEAFF | TGCGCCAGCAGCTCATATGGGGGGGACACTGAAGCTTTCTTT
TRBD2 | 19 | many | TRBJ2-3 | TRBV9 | CASSVGLAGGPVSTDTQYF | TGTGCCAGCAGCGTAGGGCTGGCGGGAGGGCCCGTTAGCACAGATACGCAGTATTTT